The source of this T cell receptor (beta chain) is a study of T cell repertoires in cytomegalovirus infection. This CDR3 spans 14 amino acids. Trimming removed 3 bases at V and 2 bases at J, with 8 bases between. Germline V gives CDR1 LNHNV, CDR2 YYDKDF (reference sequence). A remark on this clonotype: What it binds is unknown.

TCRdb passed the reads through MiXCR, listing each CDR3 protein once. The sample comprises about 770,000 distinct CDR3 sequences, around 29% of which are singletons, and around 13% rests with the top ten. The J gene is TRBJ1-3, the V gene TRBV15; D gene ambiguous. The specimen was cultured CD8+ T cells from PBMCs, collected from culture after CMV antigen stimulation. The TCR sequence derives from a human donor in good health (CMV status not recorded). Some clones in this sample may be carry-over from other donors' samples. Here the CDR3 DNA reads TGTGCCACCAGCAGGGCTGGGGCTGGAAACACCATATATTTT. As protein: CATSRAGAGNTIYF.